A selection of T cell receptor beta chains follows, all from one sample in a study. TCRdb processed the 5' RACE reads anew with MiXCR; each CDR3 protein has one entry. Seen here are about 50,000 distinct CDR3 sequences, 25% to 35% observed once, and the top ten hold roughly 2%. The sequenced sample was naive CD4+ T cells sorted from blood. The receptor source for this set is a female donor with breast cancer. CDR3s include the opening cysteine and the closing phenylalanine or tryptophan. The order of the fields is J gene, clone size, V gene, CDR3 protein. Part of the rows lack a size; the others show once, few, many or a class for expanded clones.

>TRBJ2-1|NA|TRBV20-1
CSATQGARYNEQFF
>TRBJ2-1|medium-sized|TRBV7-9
CASSWMAGDEQFF
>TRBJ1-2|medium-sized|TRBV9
CASSPRGTTGAGYTF
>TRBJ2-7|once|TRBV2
CASNIQGIFVEQYF
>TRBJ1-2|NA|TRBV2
CASSESGHAGYTF
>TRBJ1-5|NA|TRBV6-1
CASSSGQYNQPQHF
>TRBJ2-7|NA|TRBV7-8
CASSPHALELIYSYEQYF
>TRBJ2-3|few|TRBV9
CASSVGTVSTDTQYF
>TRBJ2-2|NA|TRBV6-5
CASSPRGTGELFF
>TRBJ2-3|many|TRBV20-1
CSAPKSSGSTDTQYF
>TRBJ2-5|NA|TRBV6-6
CASRAQGGGETQYF
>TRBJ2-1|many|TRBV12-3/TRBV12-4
CASTYGAGAYNEQFF
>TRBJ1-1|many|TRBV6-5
CASSYDGTAEAFF
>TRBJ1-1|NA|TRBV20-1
CSASMRATEAFF
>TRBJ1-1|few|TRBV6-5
CASKRWAEAFF
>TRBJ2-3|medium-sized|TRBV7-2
CASSLKSFGTDTQYF
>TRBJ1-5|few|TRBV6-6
CASSYPGTGLQPQHF
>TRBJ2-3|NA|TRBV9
CASSVVSTETQYF
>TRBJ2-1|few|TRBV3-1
CASSQASRNEQFF
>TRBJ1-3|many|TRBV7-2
CASSPQGYGNTIYF
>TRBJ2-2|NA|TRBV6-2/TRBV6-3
CASSIAGTTPTGELFF
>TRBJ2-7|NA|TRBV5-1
CASSLVAGNYEQYF
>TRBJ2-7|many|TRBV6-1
CATNVPFLEQYF
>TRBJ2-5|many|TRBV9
CASSPGPQETQYF
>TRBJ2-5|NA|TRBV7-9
CASSVGAQETQYF
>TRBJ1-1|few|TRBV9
CASSPRTGAKGTEAFF
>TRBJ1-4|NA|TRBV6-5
CASSRRRTNEKLFF
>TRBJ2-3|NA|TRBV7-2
CASTRLAGYVDTQYF